Described below is a single TCR beta chain sequence and its context. This sample stems from a study of cytomegalovirus exposure and HLA in healthy donors. Study information: A prior analysis found about 110 million unique TCR beta sequences from some 200 million T cells. Approximately 77 million unique TCRs from HLA-typed donors were held in an early release of data.

Primers: 60 Vbeta forward and 13 Jbeta reverse. Profiling relied on immunoSEQ multiplex PCR, and the TCRdb table lists in-frame clones only, not all of them. The sample's table shows approximately 42,000 clones. The CDR3 has 15 amino acids. The chain couples TRBV7-5 to TRBJ2-7; the table calls TRBD2, which could not be checked here. TRBV7-5 is recorded as a pseudogene. The sequencing sample was made of PBMCs. The origin of this receptor is a male donor in good health and CMV-seronegative. CDR3 amino acids: CARSLGADYLREQYF. The CDR3 nucleotides read TGTGCCAGAAGCTTAGGCGCAGACTACTTGAGGGAGCAGTACTTC.